The rows below give T cell receptor beta chains drawn from one sample of a study of cytomegalovirus exposure and HLA in healthy donors. Clones were sequenced by immunoSEQ multiplex PCR, and TCRdb holds only the in-frame ones, with some missing. The profile shows about 300,000 clones, 70% to 90% of them singletons. What was sequenced was PBMCs. These receptor sequences come from a man in his forties in good health and CMV-seropositive. The CDR3 runs from the conserved cysteine through the conserved F or W. A D gene is named only where the DNA matches it firmly. Clone size appears in some rows only: once, few, many, or a class for an expanded clone.

- TRBD2 TRBJ2-7 TRBV19 CASSSGGSGSEQYF TGTGCCAGTAGTTCAGGTGGTAGCGGGAGCGAGCAGTACTTC
- - TRBJ2-1 TRBV12-5 CASGLQPHEQFF TGTGCTAGTGGTCTACAGCCCCACGAGCAGTTCTTC
- - TRBJ2-3 TRBV7-2 CASSFGDGTDTQYF TGTGCCAGCAGCTTCGGGGATGGCACAGATACGCAGTATTTT
- TRBD2 TRBJ2-1 TRBV6-5 CASSYSSSGSLHEQFF TGTGCCAGCAGTTACTCGAGTAGCGGGAGTCTCCATGAGCAGTTCTTC
- TRBD1 TRBJ1-2 TRBV19 CAGSPTGGWGYTF TGTGCCGGGTCCCCGACAGGGGGCTGGGGCTACACCTTC
- TRBD1 TRBJ1-2 TRBV7-2 CASSPDRGLDYGYTF TGTGCCAGCAGCCCCGACAGGGGTTTGGACTATGGCTACACCTTC
once - TRBJ2-3 TRBV2 CASSGVRDTQYF TGTGCCAGCAGTGGGGTGAGGGATACGCAGTATTTT
- TRBD2 TRBJ2-7 TRBV5-5 CASSLELAGVYEQYF TGTGCCAGCAGCTTAGAACTAGCGGGAGTTTACGAGCAGTACTTC
- TRBD1 TRBJ1-2 TRBV9 CASSGRTGGANYGYTF TGTGCCAGCAGCGGGAGGACAGGGGGCGCTAACTATGGCTACACCTTC
once TRBD1 TRBJ2-7 TRBV11-3 CASSPGPDRNYEQYF TGTGCCAGCAGCCCGGGGCCGGACAGGAACTACGAGCAGTACTTC
- - TRBJ1-5 TRBV28 CTGGDGNQPQHF TGTACGGGGGGCGACGGAAATCAGCCCCAGCATTTT
- TRBD1 TRBJ2-2 TRBV27 CASSSYGTGSSGELFF TGTGCCAGCAGTTCCTACGGGACAGGGTCGTCCGGGGAGCTGTTTTTT
once TRBD1 TRBJ1-2 TRBV29-1 CSVATGAHGYTF TGCAGCGTTGCGACAGGGGCCCACGGCTACACCTTC
- TRBD1 TRBJ1-2 TRBV9 CASSVDPDRDYGYTF TGTGCCAGCAGCGTAGACCCCGACAGGGACTATGGCTACACCTTC
- - TRBJ2-7 TRBV5-6 CASSLAGEQYF TGTGCCAGCAGCTTGGCCGGCGAGCAGTACTTC
- - TRBJ2-7 TRBV27 CASSLSPYEQYF TGTGCCAGCAGTCTTTCCCCCTACGAGCAGTACTTC
- TRBD1 TRBJ2-1 TRBV7-9 CASSGDSYNEQFF TGTGCCAGCAGCGGGGACAGTTACAATGAGCAGTTCTTC
- TRBD1 TRBJ1-2 TRBV2 CASSEEARGLYGYTF TGTGCCAGCAGTGAAGAGGCCAGGGGGCTCTATGGCTACACCTTC
- TRBD2 TRBJ2-7 TRBV11-2 CASSLRLAGGGEQYF TGTGCCAGCAGCTTACGCCTAGCGGGAGGTGGCGAGCAGTACTTC
few - TRBJ1-1 TRBV6-5 CASRWRGNTEAFF TGTGCCAGCAGATGGCGGGGAAACACTGAAGCTTTCTTT
- - TRBJ2-5 TRBV10-3 CAISGPTGETQYF TGTGCCATCAGTGGCCCGACGGGGGAGACCCAGTACTTC
few - TRBJ2-2 TRBV18 CASSPRTANTGELFF TGTGCCAGCTCACCCAGGACTGCGAACACCGGGGAGCTGTTTTTT
- - TRBJ2-3 TRBV2 CASTIFKSTDTQYF TGTGCCAGCACTATCTTCAAGAGCACAGATACGCAGTATTTT
- - TRBJ2-1 TRBV21-1 CASSKKREGRSYNEQFF TGTGCCAGCAGCAAAAAGCGGGAGGGCCGATCCTACAATGAGCAGTTCTTC
- TRBD1 TRBJ1-2 TRBV7-9 CASSLAGQITINYGYTF TGTGCCAGCAGCTTAGCGGGACAGATAACTATTAACTATGGCTACACCTTC
- TRBD1 TRBJ1-4 TRBV11-2 CATSQGLNEKLFF TGTGCCACATCACAGGGGTTAAATGAAAAACTGTTTTTT
- - TRBJ1-2 TRBV6-4 CASRPDGNYDYTF TGTGCCAGCAGACCCGACGGGAACTATGACTACACCTTC
- - TRBJ1-4 TRBV6-6 CASSYPLDSGNEKLFF TGTGCCAGCAGTTACCCATTGGACAGTGGCAATGAAAAACTGTTTTTT
once TRBD1 TRBJ2-7 TRBV5-1 CASSRDRGVSSYEQYF TGCGCCAGCAGCAGGGACAGGGGCGTCAGCTCCTACGAGCAGTACTTC
- - TRBJ1-5 TRBV28 CASSLGGGGNQPQHF TGTGCCAGCAGTTTAGGGGGGGGCGGCAATCAGCCCCAGCATTTT
- - TRBJ1-1 TRBV10-3 CAISESGENTEAFF TGTGCCATCAGTGAGTCAGGGGAGAACACTGAAGCTTTCTTT
once - TRBJ2-5 TRBV6-6 CASSYSRETQYF TGTGCCAGCAGTTACTCGAGAGAGACCCAGTACTTC
- TRBD1 TRBJ1-2 TRBV12-5 CASGLETAGQGSHGYTF TGTGCTAGTGGTTTGGAAACAGCGGGACAGGGGTCGCATGGCTACACCTTC
once - TRBJ2-7 TRBV20-1 CSASVREQYF TGCAGTGCTAGCGTCCGCGAGCAGTACTTC
- - TRBJ2-1 TRBV27 CASRSGESSYNEQFF TGTGCCAGCAGATCAGGCGAAAGCTCCTACAATGAGCAGTTCTTC
- TRBD1 TRBJ1-2 TRBV7-9 CASSPGTGFYGYTF TGTGCCAGCAGCCCGGGGACAGGGTTTTATGGCTACACCTTC
- - TRBJ2-6 TRBV27 CASTLDRSFVGANVLTF TGTGCCAGCACTCTAGACAGGAGCTTCGTTGGGGCCAACGTCCTGACTTTC
- - TRBJ2-7 TRBV7-9 CASSPWDISYEQYF TGTGCCAGCAGCCCGTGGGACATCTCCTACGAGCAGTACTTC
- TRBD2 TRBJ2-5 TRBV27 CASSFRLSWTSGIETQYF TGTGCCAGCAGTTTTCGGCTCAGCTGGACTAGCGGGATCGAGACCCAGTACTTC
- TRBD2 TRBJ2-3 TRBV5-4 CASRGLADSTDTQYF TGTGCCAGCAGGGGACTAGCCGACAGCACAGATACGCAGTATTTT
- - TRBJ1-5 TRBV2 CASSPGQQDQPQHF TGTGCCAGCAGCCCCGGACAGCAAGATCAGCCCCAGCATTTT
- - TRBJ1-5 TRBV2 CASSEFRRVRETQHF TGTGCCAGCAGTGAATTCCGGCGGGTCCGGGAGACCCAGCATTTT
once TRBD1 TRBJ1-2 TRBV28 CASGQGSGYTF TGTGCCAGCGGACAGGGGTCAGGCTACACCTTC
- - TRBJ1-3 TRBV6-1 CASSQGTHSGNTIYF TGTGCCAGCAGCCAGGGGACCCACTCTGGAAACACCATATATTTT
once - TRBJ2-5 TRBV4-3 CASSQDRGGVGQETQYF TGCGCCAGCAGCCAAGATCGGGGCGGGGTGGGTCAAGAGACCCAGTACTTC
- TRBD2 TRBJ2-7 TRBV5-4 CASSLVSSGGFSYEQYF TGTGCCAGCAGCTTGGTTTCTAGCGGGGGGTTCTCCTACGAGCAGTACTTC
- TRBD2 TRBJ2-7 TRBV7-8 CASSLATSAIAYEQYF TGTGCCAGCAGCTTAGCTACTAGCGCGATAGCCTACGAGCAGTACTTC
- - TRBJ1-2 TRBV4-1 CASSQPLGGRKLAYGYTF TGCGCCAGCAGCCAACCACTGGGGGGGCGAAAGCTTGCCTATGGCTACACCTTC
- - TRBJ2-7 TRBV5-1 CASSLGMGRMNYEQYF TGCGCCAGCAGCTTGGGGATGGGGCGGATGAACTACGAGCAGTACTTC
- - TRBJ2-7 TRBV29-1 CSVEVGQTGSEQYF TGCAGCGTTGAAGTTGGACAGACGGGGTCCGAGCAGTACTTC
- TRBD1 TRBJ1-2 TRBV9 CASSVAPKGDRDSYGYTF TGTGCCAGCAGCGTAGCCCCCAAGGGGGACAGGGACTCCTATGGCTACACCTTC
- TRBD2 TRBJ2-1 TRBV30 CAWSPGLAENNEQFF TGTGCCTGGAGTCCGGGACTAGCGGAGAACAATGAGCAGTTCTTC
- TRBD1 TRBJ2-5 TRBV5-6 CASSSDHDRVGETQYF TGTGCCAGCAGCTCAGATCACGACAGGGTCGGAGAGACCCAGTACTTC
- TRBD2 TRBJ2-1 TRBV18 CASSPETSGSSYNEQFF TGTGCCAGCTCACCGGAGACTAGCGGGAGCTCCTACAATGAGCAGTTCTTC
- TRBD1 TRBJ1-5 TRBV28 CASSEAEQGYQPQHF TGTGCCAGCAGTGAGGCAGAACAGGGGTATCAGCCCCAGCATTTT
- TRBD1 TRBJ1-1 TRBV5-1 CASSPTGGPTEAFF TGCGCCAGCAGCCCGACAGGGGGCCCCACTGAAGCTTTCTTT
- TRBD1 TRBJ1-5 TRBV27 CASRLGQAQPQHF TGTGCCAGCAGATTGGGACAGGCTCAGCCCCAGCATTTT